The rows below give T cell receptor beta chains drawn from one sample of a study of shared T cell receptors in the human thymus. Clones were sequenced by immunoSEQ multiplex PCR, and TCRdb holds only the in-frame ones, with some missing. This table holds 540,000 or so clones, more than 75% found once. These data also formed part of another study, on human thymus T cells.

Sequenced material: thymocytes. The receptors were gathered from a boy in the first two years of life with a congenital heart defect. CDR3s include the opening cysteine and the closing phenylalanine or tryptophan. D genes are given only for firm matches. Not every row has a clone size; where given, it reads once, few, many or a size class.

TGTGCCAGCAGCGTAGAATCAAGGGTCGGCAGGGGAGATGAAAAACTGTTTTTT | CASSVESRVGRGDEKLFF | TRBJ1-4 | TRBV9 | NA | NA
TGTGCCAGCAGCCTAGCGAGCGGGGGACCAGCCAAAAACATTCAGTACTTC | CASSLASGGPAKNIQYF | TRBJ2-4 | TRBV4-2 | NA | TRBD2
TGTGCCAGCAGCTCCCGGGACTGGCCCTACGAGCAGTACTTC | CASSSRDWPYEQYF | TRBJ2-7 | TRBV7-9 | NA | NA
TGTGCCAGCAGTACAAAGACCGGGACAGCTAGAAACACCATATATTTT | CASSTKTGTARNTIYF | TRBJ1-3 | TRBV11-2 | NA | TRBD1
TGTGCCAGCAGATTTAGGGGTCGGGCGATGAACACTGAAGCTTTCTTT | CASRFRGRAMNTEAFF | TRBJ1-1 | TRBV7-9 | once | NA
TGCGCCAGCAGTACCGGGACAGAGACCTACAATGAGCAGTTCTTC | CASSTGTETYNEQFF | TRBJ2-1 | TRBV5-1 | NA | TRBD1
TGCGCCAGCAGCCCCGGGGACAGGGAAGGGGAGCAGTACTTC | CASSPGDREGEQYF | TRBJ2-7 | TRBV4-1 | few | TRBD1
TGTGCCAGCAGCTTGGTGGCGGGAGGTCCGTACCAAGAGACCCAGTACTTC | CASSLVAGGPYQETQYF | TRBJ2-5 | TRBV5-6 | once | TRBD2
TGCGCCAGCAGCAAGGACAGCGATAGCAATCAGCCCCAGCATTTT | CASSKDSDSNQPQHF | TRBJ1-5 | TRBV5-1 | NA | NA
TGTGCCACCAGCAGAGATTCCGGTGGAGGGGGCGACACTGAAGCTTTCTTT | CATSRDSGGGGDTEAFF | TRBJ1-1 | TRBV15 | few | TRBD1
TGTGCCAGCTCGCTTCCGGGTCCGATCTACGAGCAGTACTTC | CASSLPGPIYEQYF | TRBJ2-7 | TRBV18 | NA | NA
TGCGCCAGCAGCGCTGGAAGCGGGAGGGCGAGGAATACGCAGTATTTT | CASSAGSGRARNTQYF | TRBJ2-3 | TRBV5-1 | NA | TRBD2
TGTGCCAGCTCACTCCGAGCCACAGGGGTTTCCTACGAGCAGTACTTC | CASSLRATGVSYEQYF | TRBJ2-7 | TRBV18 | NA | TRBD1
TGCAGCGTTGAAGGTCCCACACGGGGGGACACTGAAGCTTTCTTT | CSVEGPTRGDTEAFF | TRBJ1-1 | TRBV29-1 | NA | NA
TGTGCCAGCAGTCATAGCGGGGTAAAGCAGTACTTC | CASSHSGVKQYF | TRBJ2-7 | TRBV7-6 | NA | TRBD2
TGTGCCAGCAGCTCCCAAGGGACTAGCGGGAGACCCTACGAGCAGTACTTC | CASSSQGTSGRPYEQYF | TRBJ2-7 | TRBV7-9 | NA | TRBD2
TGTGCCAGCAGTTTAGTAGAGTTATACGAGCAGTACTTC | CASSLVELYEQYF | TRBJ2-7 | TRBV27 | NA | NA
TGTGCCAGCAGTTCCTTAGCGGGAGTCTACAATGAGCAGTTCTTC | CASSSLAGVYNEQFF | TRBJ2-1 | TRBV27 | NA | TRBD2
TGTGCCAGCAGCCAAGATGGGACTAGAGACTACGAGCAGTACTTC | CASSQDGTRDYEQYF | TRBJ2-7 | TRBV4-2 | NA | TRBD2
TGTGCCAGCAGCTCTGGGGCACAGGGCGGCGAGCAGTACTTC | CASSSGAQGGEQYF | TRBJ2-7 | TRBV11-3 | NA | NA
TGTGCCAGCAGTGACGTAGCGGGAGGGCCGGAGACCCAGTACTTC | CASSDVAGGPETQYF | TRBJ2-5 | TRBV2 | once | TRBD2
TGTGCCAGCAGCCCCATGGACAGTAACACTGAAGCTTTCTTT | CASSPMDSNTEAFF | TRBJ1-1 | TRBV6-5 | NA | NA
TGCGCCAGCAGCCAAGACGGCAGCGCAGATACGCAGTATTTT | CASSQDGSADTQYF | TRBJ2-3 | TRBV4-1 | once | NA
TGTGCCAGCAGACACGCGGCGGTAGGGGCCGGGGAGCTGTTTTTT | CASRHAAVGAGELFF | TRBJ2-2 | TRBV7-9 | NA | NA
TGTGCCATCAGGACTAGCGGGAGTGAACTTGGCACAGATACGCAGTATTTT | CAIRTSGSELGTDTQYF | TRBJ2-3 | TRBV10-3 | NA | TRBD2
TGCAGCATTCGGGAGCGGGGGAACACAGATACGCAGTATTTT | CSIRERGNTDTQYF | TRBJ2-3 | TRBV29-1 | few | TRBD2
TGTGCCAGCAGTCCCCGGACTTCGAGGCCCGGGGCCCAGTACTTC | CASSPRTSRPGAQYF | TRBJ2-5 | TRBV6-5 | few | NA
TGTGCCAGCAGCCCCAACCCCGGGACAGGGATCCGCGAGCCTCAGCCCCAGCATTTT | CASSPNPGTGIREPQPQHF | TRBJ1-5 | TRBV7-9 | NA | TRBD1
TGTGCTAGTGGTTTGGAACAGAGAAATGAAAAACTGTTTTTT | CASGLEQRNEKLFF | TRBJ1-4 | TRBV12-5 | once | NA
TGTGCCAGCAATAGCAATAGCGGGCATAACAATGAGCAGTTCTTC | CASNSNSGHNNEQFF | TRBJ2-1 | TRBV6-1 | NA | TRBD2
TGTGCCAGCAGTGTCTCCAATCAGCCCCAGCATTTT | CASSVSNQPQHF | TRBJ1-5 | TRBV25-1 | NA | NA
TGTGCCAGCAGCCAAGATTACCGGACTAGCTGCGGGGAGCTGTTTTTT | CASSQDYRTSCGELFF | TRBJ2-2 | TRBV4-2 | NA | TRBD2
TGTGCCAGCAGTGAACTAGACTACAATGAGCAGTTCTTC | CASSELDYNEQFF | TRBJ2-1 | TRBV6-1 | few | NA
TGTGCCAGCAGCCAACAACTAGGACACAATGAGCAGTTCTTC | CASSQQLGHNEQFF | TRBJ2-1 | TRBV4-2 | NA | NA
TGTGCCAGCAGCTTAGCGCGGACAGGGATTGGTGGCTACACCTTC | CASSLARTGIGGYTF | TRBJ1-2 | TRBV7-8 | NA | TRBD1
TGTGCCAGCAGCCAGGGAGGCAGCAATCAGCCCCAGCATTTT | CASSQGGSNQPQHF | TRBJ1-5 | TRBV7-9 | few | NA
TGTGCCAGCAGTCCCACTAACCGACTAGCCAAAAACATTCAGTACTTC | CASSPTNRLAKNIQYF | TRBJ2-4 | TRBV28 | NA | NA
TGTGCCACCAGCAGCGCCCCGGCACCTCGTGGGCAGCAAGAGACCCAGTACTTC | CATSSAPAPRGQQETQYF | TRBJ2-5 | TRBV15 | NA | NA
TGTGCCAGCAGCCGCAGGGACATCTCCTACAATGAGCAGTTCTTC | CASSRRDISYNEQFF | TRBJ2-1 | TRBV7-9 | NA | NA
TGCGCCAGCCGGTATTACCCGGAATCCGGGACTTCCAAAAACATTCAGTACTTC | CASRYYPESGTSKNIQYF | TRBJ2-4 | TRBV4-3 | NA | NA
TGCGCCAGCAGCCAAGATGGAGCGGGAGGCCTTATTAACACCGGGGAGCTGTTTTTT | CASSQDGAGGLINTGELFF | TRBJ2-2 | TRBV4-3 | NA | TRBD2
TGTGCCAGTAGTATTCCCAGGGAGGGACGGAGCTACACCTTC | CASSIPREGRSYTF | TRBJ1-2 | TRBV19 | NA | NA
TGTGCCACCAGCCCCGGGGTCCAGGATACGCAGTATTTT | CATSPGVQDTQYF | TRBJ2-3 | TRBV25-1 | few | NA
TGTGCCAGCACGTACCGGGTTACTGATTCCTACGAGCAGTACTTC | CASTYRVTDSYEQYF | TRBJ2-7 | TRBV27 | NA | NA
TGTGCCAGCAGTAAGACTGCTCACGAGCAGTACTTC | CASSKTAHEQYF | TRBJ2-7 | TRBV6-1 | NA | NA
TGTGCCAGCAGTTTGGGGACTAGCGGGAAAGCCTACGAGCAGTACTTC | CASSLGTSGKAYEQYF | TRBJ2-7 | TRBV27 | NA | TRBD2
TGTGCCAGCTCACCATCATGGGCTAGCGGCCATAACTACGAGCAGTACTTC | CASSPSWASGHNYEQYF | TRBJ2-7 | TRBV18 | NA | TRBD2
TGCGCCAGCAGTCAATCGTGCAGGGTCTGTGGCTACACCTTC | CASSQSCRVCGYTF | TRBJ1-2 | TRBV23-1 | NA | NA
TGTGCCAGCAGAAAGGGGGGACAGGGGGCATGGGGCTATGGCTACACCTTC | CASRKGGQGAWGYGYTF | TRBJ1-2 | TRBV27 | NA | TRBD1